These T cell receptor beta chains were read from a single sample in a study of early T cells in non-severe SARS-CoV-2 infection. A single record per CDR3 protein comes from TCRdb applying MiXCR to the 5' RACE reads. The data show over 70,000 distinct CDR3 sequences, under 15% seen once. The sequencing input was whole blood. These receptors came from an adult who was a healthcare worker with PCR-confirmed SARS-CoV-2 infection or an uninfected control (not recorded which). Each CDR3 is given with its conserved first and last residue. The D gene is left open where the match is weak. Clone size is shown for a subset of rows, as once, few, many or a class of expanded clone.

CDR3 protein: CSATRQGANTEAFF
CDR3 DNA: TGCAGTGCTACCAGACAGGGGGCAAACACTGAAGCTTTCTTT
clone size: -
CDR3 length: 14
D gene: TRBD1
V gene: TRBV20-1
J gene: TRBJ1-1

CDR3 protein: CASSYSKLVEQYF
CDR3 DNA: TGTGCCAGCAGTTACTCGAAACTAGTCGAGCAGTACTTC
clone size: few
CDR3 length: 13
D gene: -
V gene: TRBV6-2/TRBV6-3
J gene: TRBJ2-7

CDR3 protein: CASSDPGLSNNEQFF
CDR3 DNA: TGTGCCAGCAGTGACCCGGGACTTTCCAACAATGAGCAGTTCTTC
clone size: few
CDR3 length: 15
D gene: -
V gene: TRBV6-4
J gene: TRBJ2-1

CDR3 protein: CASSPSPTYEQYF
CDR3 DNA: TGCGCCAGCAGCCCGAGCCCCACCTACGAGCAGTACTTC
clone size: -
CDR3 length: 13
D gene: -
V gene: TRBV4-1
J gene: TRBJ2-7

CDR3 protein: CATGGDPGNTIYF
CDR3 DNA: TGTGCCACCGGGGGGGATCCTGGAAACACCATATATTTT
clone size: -
CDR3 length: 13
D gene: -
V gene: TRBV12-3/TRBV12-4
J gene: TRBJ1-3

CDR3 protein: CASNNQDPGANVLTF
CDR3 DNA: TGTGCCAGCAATAATCAGGACCCTGGGGCCAACGTCCTGACTTTC
clone size: -
CDR3 length: 15
D gene: -
V gene: TRBV2
J gene: TRBJ2-6

CDR3 protein: CASSLFGGRVSDEAFF
CDR3 DNA: TGTGCCAGCAGCTTATTTGGGGGGCGCGTCTCCGATGAAGCTTTCTTT
clone size: few
CDR3 length: 16
D gene: -
V gene: TRBV7-9
J gene: TRBJ1-1

CDR3 protein: CASSFTGRGETQYF
CDR3 DNA: TGTGCCAGCAGCTTTACAGGGAGGGGAGAGACCCAGTACTTC
clone size: many
CDR3 length: 14
D gene: -
V gene: TRBV7-3
J gene: TRBJ2-5

CDR3 protein: CASSKGVGETQYF
CDR3 DNA: TGTGCCAGCAGCAAGGGAGTGGGAGAGACCCAGTACTTC
clone size: few
CDR3 length: 13
D gene: -
V gene: TRBV11-2
J gene: TRBJ2-5

CDR3 protein: CASSFSGGGTEAFF
CDR3 DNA: TGTGCCAGCAGTTTTTCGGGGGGGGGCACTGAAGCTTTCTTT
clone size: many
CDR3 length: 14
D gene: -
V gene: TRBV27
J gene: TRBJ1-1

CDR3 protein: CASSPRTGAGAEAFF
CDR3 DNA: TGTGCCAGCAGCCCCAGGACAGGGGCGGGGGCTGAAGCTTTCTTT
clone size: many
CDR3 length: 15
D gene: TRBD1
V gene: TRBV5-5
J gene: TRBJ1-1

CDR3 protein: CSVGTDRSEAFF
CDR3 DNA: TGCAGCGTCGGAACTGACAGAAGTGAAGCTTTCTTT
clone size: -
CDR3 length: 12
D gene: -
V gene: TRBV29-1
J gene: TRBJ1-1

CDR3 protein: CASSLAGPTEAFF
CDR3 DNA: TGCGCCAGCAGCTTGGCTGGGCCCACTGAAGCTTTCTTT
clone size: -
CDR3 length: 13
D gene: -
V gene: TRBV5-1
J gene: TRBJ1-1